The 17 T cell receptor beta chains listed next were all sequenced from one sample in a study of Ad26.COV2.S vaccination and SARS-CoV-2 variants. Generated by immunoSEQ multiplex PCR, the TCRdb table keeps only in-frame clones and is missing some. The repertoire has roughly 420,000 clones, roughly nine tenths of them found once; the top ten carry 2.5%. The treatment denotes: over 15 received Ad26.COV2.S at low or high dose, single or two shots; about 5 received placebo; per-sample allocation not given. All samples were drawn on day 63, counting from the first vaccine or placebo injection. This specimen consisted of peripheral blood, obtained in a trial of Ad26.COV2.S vaccine versus placebo. These receptors came from a person aged 18 to 59 who received the Ad26.COV2.S COVID-19 vaccine or a placebo.

The chain employs TRBV19 and TRBJ1-1; TRBD1 might be the D (5 bases). CDR3 size: 14 residues. V dropped 1 base and J dropped 1 base, with 7 bases sitting between them. CDR1 is LNHDA and CDR2 is SQIVND in the germline V gene (reference sequence). The CDR3 DNA sequence: TGTGCCAGTAGTATAGCAACAGGGAACACTGAAGCTTTCTTT. Protein: CASSIATGNTEAFF.

The rearrangement joins TRBV29-1 to TRBJ2-3; maybe TRBD2 (5 bases). Per the germline V gene, CDR1 is SQVTM and CDR2 is ANQGSEA. V dropped 6 bases and J dropped 2 bases, with 15 bases sitting between them. The CDR3 has 14 amino acids. DNA of the CDR3: TGCAGCGTGCTTCTTGGCGGGTTCACAGATACGCAGTATTTT. It translates to CSVLLGGFTDTQYF.

The CDR3 sequence: CASSPAFAGGPIYEQYV. The CDR3 region has the DNA TGTGCCAGCTCACCTGCCTTCGCGGGAGGGCCAATCTACGAGCAGTACGTC. The chain employs TRBV18 and TRBJ2-7; 9 bases are a match to TRBD2. The V and J ends lost 3 bases and 3 bases, in that order; junction bases with no gene match: 12. The germline V gene has CDR1 KGHSH and CDR2 LQKENI. The length of the CDR3 is 17 residues.

Details on this clone: The same CDR3 arises from other DNA sequences in this sample as well. The chain couples TRBV7-3 to TRBJ1-5; D not resolved. V shed 2 bases and J shed 1 base, with 3 bases lying between them. The CDR3 totals 13 residues. Germline V gives CDR1 SGHTA, CDR2 FQGTGA. The CDR3 region is CASSLSSNQPQHF. As DNA, the CDR3 is TGTGCCAGCAGCTTATCGAGCAATCAGCCCCAGCATTTT.

J is TRBJ2-7 and V is TRBV29-1; D assignment may be TRBD1 or TRBD2 (5 bases each). The ends were cut back, 4 bases at V and 3 bases at J, with 16 bases in the middle. This CDR3 region has 14 residues. Germline CDR1 reads SQVTM; CDR2 reads ANQGSEA. CDR3 sequence: CSVGFPGPFYEQYF. In DNA, the CDR3 is TGCAGCGTTGGTTTTCCGGGACCCTTCTACGAGCAGTACTTC.

The chain is built from TRBV2 and TRBJ1-4; tentatively, D is TRBD1 (6 bases). CDR3 length: 13 amino acids. The germline V and J ends were trimmed by 7 bases and 8 bases, with 14 bases remaining between them. Looked up from germline, CDR1 is SNHLY and CDR2 is FYNNEI. CDR3 in amino acids: CASNRGHGEKLFF. In nucleotides, the CDR3 is TGTGCCAGCAACCGGGGACACGGCGAAAAACTGTTTTTT.

V and J are TRBV5-1 and TRBJ1-2; 11 bases agree with TRBD1. The CDR3 runs to 14 residues. Germline V CDR1 and CDR2: SGHRS, YFSETQ. With V trimmed by 4 bases and J by 7 bases, 6 bases remained unmatched. The DNA for the CDR3 is TGCGCCAGCAGCATGGGACAGGGGGTACGTGGCTACACCTTC. It translates to CASSMGQGVRGYTF.

The chain recombines TRBV14 with TRBJ1-6; D remains ambiguous. CDR1 is SGHDN and CDR2 is FVKESK in the germline V gene. Trimming took 4 bases from V and 9 from J, leaving 10 bases between them. The CDR3 is 13 residues long. The CDR3 sequence: CASSLVGGSPLHF. The DNA for the CDR3 is TGTGCCAGCAGCCTGGTCGGCGGTTCACCCCTCCACTTT.

This clone was detected only a few times. The V call is TRBV5-6, the J call TRBJ1-1; D unclear. This CDR3 is built from 13 residues. Germline lookup yields CDR1 SGHDT and CDR2 YYEEEE. V lost 5 bases and J 2 bases, leaving 10 bases between the germline ends. CDR3 sequence reads: CASREALNTEAFF. The CDR3 bases are TGTGCCAGCAGGGAGGCACTTAACACTGAAGCTTTCTTT.

The sample holds a few counts of this clone. The junction departs from the called germline gene at one end, perhaps through a read error. This rearrangement joins TRBV28 to TRBJ2-3, with no clear D. The CDR3 runs 12 residues. From germline, CDR1 is MDHEN and CDR2 SYDVKM. CDR3 nucleotide sequence: TGTGCCATCAGTGCCCGGACAGATACGCAGTATTTT. This gives the protein CAISARTDTQYF.

The J gene is TRBJ2-2, the V gene TRBV5-1; D may match TRBD1 or TRBD2 (5 bases each). V dropped 4 bases and J dropped 4 bases, with 8 bases sitting between them. From germline, CDR1 is SGHRS and CDR2 YFSETQ. The CDR3 is 13 residues long. The CDR3 DNA reads as TGCGCCAGCAGCAGGGACCCCACCGGGGAGCTGTTTTTT. It translates to CASSRDPTGELFF.

The V and J genes are TRBV7-9 and TRBJ2-7; unclear D gene. The CDR3 has 14 amino acids. Looked up from germline, CDR1 is SEHNR and CDR2 is FQNEAQ (reference sequence). V was trimmed by 1 base and J by 0 bases, leaving 7 bases between them. The DNA of the CDR3 is TGTGCCAGCAGCTTAGGCGGCTTCTCCTACGAGCAGTACGTC. Its protein is CASSLGGFSYEQYV.

The CDR3 sequence is CASSDNPSGGQADTQYF. The CDR3 DNA sequence: TGTGCCAGCAGCGACAACCCTAGCGGGGGCCAGGCAGATACGCAGTATTTT. V and J are TRBV5-4 and TRBJ2-3, with 10 bases lining up with TRBD2. The CDR3 sequence is 17 residues long. V gave up 4 bases and J gave up 4 bases; unmatched junction bases: 12. Germline V gives CDR1 SGHNT, CDR2 YYREEE (reference sequence).

The V and J genes are TRBV5-6 and TRBJ1-2; unclear D gene. The V gene's germline CDR1 is SGHDT and CDR2 YYEEEE. The V gene lost 4 bases and the J gene lost 7 bases, with 11 bases spanning the gap. CDR3 length equals 12 residues. The CDR3 sequence: CASSPFLSGYTF. DNA of the CDR3: TGTGCCAGCAGCCCCTTTCTTTCTGGCTACACCTTC.

The CDR3 loop reads CASSWGTGSVGNTIYF. In nucleotides, the CDR3 is TGCGCCAGCAGCTGGGGGACAGGGTCGGTTGGAAACACCATATATTTT. This chain joins TRBV5-1 and TRBJ1-3, with 9 bases matching TRBD1. This CDR3 has 16 residues. CDR1 SGHRS and CDR2 YFSETQ come from the germline V gene. Trimming removed 3 bases from V and 3 bases from J; junction bases left unmatched: 7.

Only a few counts were recorded for this clone. The rearrangement uses TRBV7-2 and TRBJ2-7, with D perhaps TRBD2 (5 bases). V lost 5 bases and J lost 3, with 23 bases in between. The CDR3 is 17 amino acids. Germline V gene data show CDR1 as SGHTA and CDR2 as FQGNSA. CDR3 amino acids: CASSPGPGLPEGYEQYF. CDR3 DNA: TGTGCCAGCAGCCCAGGACCGGGCCTTCCTGAGGGCTACGAGCAGTACTTC.

This chain uses TRBV29-1 with TRBJ1-5; 7 bases map to TRBD1. Trimming cost V 5 bases and J 4 bases; bases outside gene matches: 5. Germline V gene sequence: CDR1 SQVTM, CDR2 ANQGSEA. The CDR3 length is 13 residues. The CDR3 loop reads CSVSAGGNQPQHF. The CDR3 DNA sequence: TGCAGCGTTAGCGCAGGGGGGAATCAGCCCCAGCATTTT.